The rows below give T cell receptor beta chains drawn from one sample of a study of early T cells in non-severe SARS-CoV-2 infection. From the 5' RACE reads, TCRdb called clonotypes with MiXCR, one entry per CDR3 protein. The sample records over 50,000 distinct CDR3 sequences, 10% to 15% being singletons. The source material was whole blood. The receptors shown here come from an adult who was a healthcare worker with PCR-confirmed SARS-CoV-2 infection or an uninfected control (not recorded which). Each CDR3 is given with its conserved first and last residue. The order of the fields is CDR3 DNA, CDR3 protein, D gene, clone size, J gene, V gene. The D gene is left open where the match is weak. Clone size appears in some rows only: once, few, many, or a class for an expanded clone.

DNA: TGTGCCAGCAGCTTAGGCGGACATATGAACACTGAAGCTTTCTTT; CDR3: CASSLGGHMNTEAFF; D: -; size: few; J: TRBJ1-1; V: TRBV11-2
DNA: TGTGCCAGCAGTGAAGTCCTGTCCACAGATACGCAGTATTTT; CDR3: CASSEVLSTDTQYF; D: -; size: few; J: TRBJ2-3; V: TRBV2
DNA: TGCAGTGCTAGAGCAATAGCGGGGGGGCCCTACGAGCAGTACTTC; CDR3: CSARAIAGGPYEQYF; D: TRBD2; size: many; J: TRBJ2-7; V: TRBV20-1
DNA: TGTGCCAGCAGGGTTCGGGGGGGCAATGAGCAGTTCTTC; CDR3: CASRVRGGNEQFF; D: TRBD2; size: few; J: TRBJ2-1; V: TRBV19
DNA: TGCAGTGCTAGTACGGACTCTGGAAACACCATATATTTT; CDR3: CSASTDSGNTIYF; D: -; size: -; J: TRBJ1-3; V: TRBV20-1
DNA: TGTGCCAGCACCCTAGACGGGGCGAGCAATCAGCCCCAGCATTTT; CDR3: CASTLDGASNQPQHF; D: -; size: many; J: TRBJ1-5; V: TRBV11-2
DNA: TGTGCCAGCAGCTTAGAAGGGGCGTACGGTGAGCAGTTCTTC; CDR3: CASSLEGAYGEQFF; D: -; size: -; J: TRBJ2-1; V: TRBV11-2
DNA: TGTGCCAGCAGCCCAAGGACAGCATACTACGAGCAGTACTTC; CDR3: CASSPRTAYYEQYF; D: -; size: many; J: TRBJ2-7; V: TRBV13
DNA: TGCAGCGTCTCACCAGCGGGAGGGCAGGAGACCCAGTACTTC; CDR3: CSVSPAGGQETQYF; D: TRBD2; size: -; J: TRBJ2-5; V: TRBV29-1
DNA: TGCAGCGTTGAACCCATCGGGACTAGCTCCGTATCTTATGAGCAGTTCTTC; CDR3: CSVEPIGTSSVSYEQFF; D: TRBD2; size: few; J: TRBJ2-1; V: TRBV29-1
DNA: TGTGCCAGCAGCCTCAAAGCCGGGACTTTGAGCTCCTACGAGCAGTACTTC; CDR3: CASSLKAGTLSSYEQYF; D: -; size: many; J: TRBJ2-7; V: TRBV27
DNA: TGCAGTGCCATAGGACCTAGCGGTCACAATGAGCAGTTCTTC; CDR3: CSAIGPSGHNEQFF; D: TRBD2; size: many; J: TRBJ2-1; V: TRBV20-1
DNA: TGTGCCAGCAGCTCTAGAGGCGGGAGCTCCTACAATGAGCAGTTCTTC; CDR3: CASSSRGGSSYNEQFF; D: TRBD2; size: few; J: TRBJ2-1; V: TRBV7-6
DNA: TGTGCCAGTAGTCGCGGGGATCAGCCCCAGCATTTT; CDR3: CASSRGDQPQHF; D: -; size: -; J: TRBJ1-5; V: TRBV19
DNA: TGCAGCGTTGAGGGGCCGGGAACCGGGGAGCTGTTTTTT; CDR3: CSVEGPGTGELFF; D: -; size: many; J: TRBJ2-2; V: TRBV29-1
DNA: TGTGCCAGCAGGAGGACAGGGGGGCAGCTTGGCAATCAGCCCCAGCATTTT; CDR3: CASRRTGGQLGNQPQHF; D: TRBD1; size: many; J: TRBJ1-5; V: TRBV6-5
DNA: TGCGCCAGCAGCCAAGTACCACTTCCGGGACAGGGAGGCACTGAAGCTTTCTTT; CDR3: CASSQVPLPGQGGTEAFF; D: TRBD1; size: many; J: TRBJ1-1; V: TRBV4-1
DNA: TGTGCCAGCAGTTCGCAGAACACTGAAGCTTTCTTT; CDR3: CASSSQNTEAFF; D: -; size: -; J: TRBJ1-1; V: TRBV12-3/TRBV12-4
DNA: TGCGCCAGCAGCCATCTTCAGGAAGATACGCAGTATTTT; CDR3: CASSHLQEDTQYF; D: -; size: -; J: TRBJ2-3; V: TRBV4-1
DNA: TGTGCCAGCAGCCTTCACGGGACAGGGGGCTCTGAAGCTTTCTTT; CDR3: CASSLHGTGGSEAFF; D: TRBD1; size: few; J: TRBJ1-1; V: TRBV11-2
DNA: TGTGCCAGCAGTTACACCGGGACAGGCCTCGATGGGTATGGCTACACCTTC; CDR3: CASSYTGTGLDGYGYTF; D: TRBD1; size: many; J: TRBJ1-2; V: TRBV6-2/TRBV6-3
DNA: TGTGCCAGCAGTCAGCGGAGGGGGCCCTCCTACGAGCAGTACTTC; CDR3: CASSQRRGPSYEQYF; D: -; size: few; J: TRBJ2-7; V: TRBV11-3